Listed here is a single T cell receptor beta chain. Its antigen is undetermined. These data come from a study of cytomegalovirus exposure and HLA in healthy donors. Overall study findings and caveats: The study found most TCR sequences rare, yet found some public TCRs in many donors. Using the classifier, cytomegalovirus status was reportedly diagnosed with high specificity and sensitivity.

Libraries were prepared by immunoSEQ multiplex PCR; TCRdb keeps only in-frame clonotypes and omits some of them. The profile covers 250,000 or so clones, with 90% appearing a single time and under 0.4% taken by the ten largest. The CDR3 is 14 amino acids. In germline, CDR1 is SQVTM, CDR2 ANQGSEA. The V end lost 2 bases, the J end lost 0 bases, and 8 bases lay between the germline ends. The clonotype was recovered from a woman under 30 in good health and CMV-seronegative. V usage is TRBV29-1 and J usage is TRBJ2-4, with a possible D match to TRBD1 (6 bases). The material sequenced was PBMCs. This chain's CDR3 is CSVEQGLAKNIQYF. In DNA, the CDR3 is TGCAGCGTTGAACAGGGGCTAGCCAAAAACATTCAGTACTTC.